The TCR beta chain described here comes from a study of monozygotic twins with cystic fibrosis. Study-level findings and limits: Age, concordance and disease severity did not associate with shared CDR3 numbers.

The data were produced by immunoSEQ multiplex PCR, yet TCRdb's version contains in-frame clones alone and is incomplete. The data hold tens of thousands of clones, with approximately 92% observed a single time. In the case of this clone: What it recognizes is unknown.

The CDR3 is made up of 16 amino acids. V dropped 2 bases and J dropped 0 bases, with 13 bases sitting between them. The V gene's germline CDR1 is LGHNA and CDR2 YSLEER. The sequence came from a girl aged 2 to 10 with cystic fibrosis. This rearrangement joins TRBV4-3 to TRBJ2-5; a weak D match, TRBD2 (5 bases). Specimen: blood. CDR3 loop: CASSQSINGNQETQYF. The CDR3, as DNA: TGCGCCAGCAGCCAATCTATTAACGGGAACCAAGAGACCCAGTACTTC.